The 19 T cell receptor beta chains in this list originate from one sample, sequenced in a study of T cell responses to AZD1222 COVID-19 vaccine. The method was immunoSEQ multiplex PCR; TCRdb's version includes in-frame clones alone and lacks a portion of them. Counted here are 90,000 or so clones, 70% to 90% occurring once; the ten biggest clones make up around 8%. This specimen was peripheral blood, taken on day 0 of AZD1222 vaccination. These TCRs come from an adult in good health.

The chain is built from TRBV12-3 or TRBV12-4 and TRBJ1-2, with 7 bases matching TRBD1. V dropped 5 bases and J dropped 4; count of bases not matched to a gene: 4. The CDR3 is 13 amino acids. CDR3: CASSTGDVYGYTF. The CDR3 nucleotides read TGTGCCAGCAGTACAGGGGATGTCTATGGCTACACCTTC.

This chain uses TRBV2 with TRBJ2-7; the match to TRBD1 covers 7 bases. The length of the CDR3 is 13 residues. From germline, CDR1 is SNHLY and CDR2 FYNNEI. V was clipped by 6 bases and J by 1 base; unmatched bases: 3. The CDR3 coding sequence is TGTGCCAGCAGGGGGGACAGTTCCTACGAGCAGTACTTC. Residues: CASRGDSSYEQYF. Based on the CDR3 plus reference TRBV2 and TRBJ2-7, the full variable domain is EPEVTQTPSHQVTQMGQEVILRCVPISNHLYFYWYRQILGQKVEFLVSFYNNEISEKSEIFDDQFSVERPDGSNFTLKIRSTKLEDSAMYFCASRGDSSYEQYFGPGTRLTVT.

CDR3 sequence reads: CASSLEARAETQYF. CDR3 DNA sequence: TGCGCCAGCAGCTTGGAGGCTAGGGCGGAGACCCAGTACTTC. This chain joins TRBV5-1 and TRBJ2-5; D remains unclear. The CDR3 contains 14 residues. The germline V gene encodes CDR1 SGHRS and CDR2 YFSETQ. V shed 0 bases and J shed 5 bases, with 11 bases lying between them.

V and J are TRBV28 and TRBJ2-3, with D maybe TRBD2 (5 bases). Germline CDR1 and CDR2: MDHEN and SYDVKM. This CDR3 contains 14 residues. The V end was cut by 8 bases, the J end by 1 base, with 13 bases between. Here the CDR3 reads CASCGLRGTDTQYF. In DNA, the CDR3 is TGTGCCAGCTGCGGACTGAGGGGCACAGATACGCAGTATTTT. The whole variable domain, remainder taken from reference TRBV28 and TRBJ2-3, is DVKVTQSSRYLVKRTGEKVFLECVQDMDHENMFWYRQDPGLGLRLIYFSYDVKMKEKGDIPEGYSVSREKKERFSLILESASTNQTSMYLCASCGLRGTDTQYFGPGTRLTVL.

V gene TRBV27 combines with J gene TRBJ1-2; D is unclear. Trimming took 5 bases from V and 1 from J, leaving 11 bases between them. Germline loops: CDR1 MNHEY, CDR2 SMNVEV (reference sequence). The CDR3 sequence is 14 residues long. The CDR3 loop reads CASSPRPNNYGYTF. The CDR3 DNA is TGTGCCAGCAGTCCCCGACCGAATAACTATGGCTACACCTTC.

The chain has TRBV9 and TRBJ2-1; perhaps TRBD1 as D (6 bases). Germline CDR1 and CDR2: SGDLS and YYNGEE. The ends were cut back, 0 bases at V and 3 bases at J, with 10 bases in the middle. This CDR3 is 15 amino acids long. The CDR3 sequence is CASSVGVRGYNEQFF. For the CDR3, the DNA is TGTGCCAGCAGCGTAGGGGTCAGGGGCTACAATGAGCAGTTCTTC.

The genes are TRBV6-4 and TRBJ2-7, with D perhaps TRBD1 or TRBD2 (5 bases each). Per germline, CDR1 MRHNA and CDR2 SNTAGT. The CDR3 runs to 13 residues. V was clipped by 4 bases and J by 5 bases, with 12 bases between them. The CDR3 reads CASSADWGNEQYF. CDR3 coding DNA: TGTGCCAGCAGTGCCGATTGGGGGAACGAGCAGTACTTC.

The chain couples TRBV18 to TRBJ2-2; TRBD2 matches at 8 bases. Germline V gene data show CDR1 as KGHSH and CDR2 as LQKENI. J gave up 0 bases and V 6 bases, and 3 bases lay outside the gene matches. CDR3 length equals 15 residues. CDR3 sequence: CASSTSGSNTGELFF. CDR3 nucleotides: TGTGCCAGCTCCACTAGCGGATCGAACACCGGGGAGCTGTTTTTT.

This chain joins TRBV10-3 and TRBJ1-3, with D tentatively TRBD1 (5 bases). The CDR3 is 15 amino acids. The V gene lost 8 bases and the J gene lost 0 bases, with 14 bases spanning the gap. The germline gives CDR1 ENHRY, CDR2 SYGVKD. The CDR3 bases are TGTGCCATCCGGGGCCGGGCCAACTCTGGAAACACCATATATTTT. Protein sequence: CAIRGRANSGNTIYF.

This chain links TRBV1 with TRBJ2-3; the D call TRBD2 from the table was never checked on the DNA. TRBV1 is classified as a pseudogene. This CDR3 region has 16 residues. CDR3 protein: CTSSIISGGGTDTQYF. The CDR3 DNA reads TGCACCAGCAGCATTATAAGCGGGGGGGGAACAGATACGCAGTATTTT.

The V call is TRBV6-2 or TRBV6-3, the J call TRBJ1-5, with D possibly TRBD1 on 6 matching bases. The germline V gene encodes CDR1 MNHEY and CDR2 SVGEGT. There are 17 residues in the CDR3. The V and J ends lost 4 bases and 0 bases respectively, with 16 bases between them. The CDR3 DNA follows: TGTGCCAGCAGTTGGGGGCAGATTGGGTATAGCAATCAGCCCCAGCATTTT. Translated, it gives CASSWGQIGYSNQPQHF.

This rearrangement joins TRBV7-3 to TRBJ2-3; D unresolved. The CDR3 is 13 residues long. The V gene lost 6 bases and the J gene lost 7 bases, with 14 bases spanning the gap. Germline CDR1 is SGHTA and CDR2 is FQGTGA. CDR3: CASSSPAGNTQYF. DNA of the CDR3: TGTGCCAGCAGTTCCCCCGCCGGTAATACGCAGTATTTT.

The chain joins TRBV5-6 to TRBJ2-7; D is perhaps TRBD1 or TRBD2 (5 bases each). Germline V gene sequence: CDR1 SGHDT, CDR2 YYEEEE. CDR3 length: 15 amino acids. V dropped 0 bases and J dropped 0 bases, with 10 bases sitting between them. CDR3 bases: TGTGCCAGCAGCTTGGGGGACCGCGACTCCTACGAGCAGTACTTC. Translating it yields CASSLGDRDSYEQYF.

This CDR3 is CASRLGRAGETDNEQFF. CDR3 coding DNA: TGTGCAAGTCGCTTAGGCCGAGCAGGGGAAACTGACAATGAGCAGTTCTTC. The chain has TRBV12-2 and TRBJ2-1; the D segment call TRBD1 is taken from the table without a DNA check. TRBV12-2 is deemed a pseudogene. The CDR3 spans 17 residues.

The CDR3 here is CASSIASGGQDEQFF. The CDR3 DNA sequence: TGTGCCAGCAGCATTGCTTCTGGAGGCCAGGATGAGCAGTTCTTC. The chain carries TRBV5-4 and TRBJ2-1; possibly TRBD2 for D (5 bases). Trimming cost V 4 bases and J 8 bases, with 19 bases left between them. CDR3 size: 15 residues. Germline assignment: CDR1 SGHNT and CDR2 YYREEE (reference sequence).

The gene calls are TRBV28 and TRBJ1-5, with D tentatively TRBD1 (5 bases). Trimming pared 6 bases from V and 6 bases from J, leaving 9 bases between. Germline lookup yields CDR1 MDHEN and CDR2 SYDVKM. The CDR3 runs to 12 residues. CDR3 nucleotides: TGTGCCAGCAGGCTACAGGCTCAGCCCCAGCATTTT. Translation: CASRLQAQPQHF.

The V call is TRBV6-2 or TRBV6-3, the J call TRBJ2-7; perhaps TRBD2 as D (6 bases). V was trimmed by 2 bases and J by 3 bases, leaving 8 bases between them. Per the germline V gene, CDR1 is MNHEY and CDR2 is SVGEGT. This CDR3 is 13 amino acids long. CDR3 region: CASSYLRDYEQYF. DNA for the CDR3: TGTGCCAGCAGTTACCTGCGGGACTACGAGCAGTACTTC.

The V call is TRBV28, the J call TRBJ2-7; D is unclear. The germline V gene has CDR1 MDHEN and CDR2 SYDVKM. The CDR3 sequence is 13 residues long. Trimming took off 4 bases at V and 1 base at J, with 8 bases between the two ends. CDR3 in amino acids: CASSSWDSYEQYF. As DNA, the CDR3 is TGTGCCAGCAGTTCCTGGGATTCCTACGAGCAGTACTTC.

The CDR3: CASSSPEGYPGGRYNEQFF. In DNA, the CDR3 is TGTGCCAGCAGTTCCCCTGAGGGCTACCCCGGGGGGCGTTACAATGAGCAGTTCTTC. The gene calls are TRBV27 and TRBJ2-1; TRBD2 is a possible D gene (7 bases). Germline-derived CDR1 and CDR2 are MNHEY and SMNVEV (reference sequence). V dropped 4 bases and J dropped 4 bases, with 26 bases sitting between them. The CDR3 is made up of 19 amino acids.